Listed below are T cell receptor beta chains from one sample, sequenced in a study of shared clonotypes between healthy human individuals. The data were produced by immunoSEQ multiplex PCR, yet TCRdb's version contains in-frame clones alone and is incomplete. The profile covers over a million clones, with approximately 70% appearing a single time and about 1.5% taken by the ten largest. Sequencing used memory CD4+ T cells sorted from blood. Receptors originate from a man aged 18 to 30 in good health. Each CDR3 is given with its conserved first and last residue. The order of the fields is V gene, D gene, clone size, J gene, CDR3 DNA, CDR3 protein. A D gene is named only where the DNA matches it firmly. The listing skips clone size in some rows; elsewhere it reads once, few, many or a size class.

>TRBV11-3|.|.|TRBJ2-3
TGTGCCAGCAGCTTAGGATCTAGCACAGATACGCAGTATTTT
CASSLGSSTDTQYF
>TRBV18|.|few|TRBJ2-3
TGTGCCAGCTCACCCAATAGTAGGGATACGCAGTATTTT
CASSPNSRDTQYF
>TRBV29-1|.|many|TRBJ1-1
TGCAGCGCCCCGGGGGCCATGAACACTGAAGCTTTCTTT
CSAPGAMNTEAFF
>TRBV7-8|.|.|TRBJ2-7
TGTGCCAGCAGCTTGTATGACGGCTCCTACGAGCAGTACTTC
CASSLYDGSYEQYF
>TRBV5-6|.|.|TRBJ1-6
TGTGCCAGCAGCTTCCGGGGTAATTCACCCCTCCACTTT
CASSFRGNSPLHF
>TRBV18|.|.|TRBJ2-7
TGTGCCAGCTCACCACCGGTCGGGCTCTACGAGCAGTACTTC
CASSPPVGLYEQYF
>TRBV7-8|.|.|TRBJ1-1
TGTGCCAGCAGCTTGAGGGGGGGCACTGAAGCTTTCTTT
CASSLRGGTEAFF
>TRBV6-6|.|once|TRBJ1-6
TGTGCCACCAGAGAGGTCCTACTTTCACCCCTCCACTTT
CATREVLLSPLHF
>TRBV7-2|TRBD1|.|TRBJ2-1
TGTGCCAGCAGCGGCGGTGGGACAGGGCCTTACAATGAGCAGTTCTTC
CASSGGGTGPYNEQFF
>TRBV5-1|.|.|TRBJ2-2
TGCGCCAGCTCTATGGAAGGGCTGGCGGCCGGGGAGCTGTTTTTT
CASSMEGLAAGELFF
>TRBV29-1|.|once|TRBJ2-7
TGCAGCGTTGAAGAGCGGGGAGGACGGGGCGAGCAGTACTTC
CSVEERGGRGEQYF
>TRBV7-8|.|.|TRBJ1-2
TGTGCCAGCAGCTTAGGCACACAGGGTTTTGGTGGCTACACCTTC
CASSLGTQGFGGYTF
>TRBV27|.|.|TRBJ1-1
TGTGCCAGCAGCCGACAGCTAGGGAACACTGAAGCTTTCTTT
CASSRQLGNTEAFF
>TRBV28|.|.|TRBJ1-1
TGTGCCAGCAGTTTACAGCAGGGGTTAAAGGTTGAAGCTTTCTTT
CASSLQQGLKVEAFF
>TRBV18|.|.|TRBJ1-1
TGTGCCAGCTCACCAAGGTCTGCGAACACTGAAGCTTTCTTT
CASSPRSANTEAFF
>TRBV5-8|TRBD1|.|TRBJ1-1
TGTGCCAGCAGCTTGTACAGGGGGTTGGGCACTGAAGCTTTCTTT
CASSLYRGLGTEAFF
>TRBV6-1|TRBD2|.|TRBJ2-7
TGTGCCAGCATCCCACGGCTAGCGGGAGGGTACGAGCAGTACTTC
CASIPRLAGGYEQYF
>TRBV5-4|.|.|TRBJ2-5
TGTGCCAGCAGCCGACCGGAGCAGCTACAAGAGACCCAGTACTTC
CASSRPEQLQETQYF
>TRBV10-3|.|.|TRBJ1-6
TGTGCCACCCGGGCCCAAAATTCACCCCTCCACTTT
CATRAQNSPLHF
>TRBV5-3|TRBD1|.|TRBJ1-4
TGTGCCAGAAGCCCGGTACAGGGGGAACGGAATGAAAAACTGTTTTTT
CARSPVQGERNEKLFF
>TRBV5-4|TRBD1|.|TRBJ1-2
TGTGCCAGCAGCGTCACCGGGACAGGGAATGGCTACACCTTC
CASSVTGTGNGYTF
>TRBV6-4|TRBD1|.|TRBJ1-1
TGTGCCAGCAGTGCAGGGGGGGTAAACACTGAAGCTTTCTTT
CASSAGGVNTEAFF
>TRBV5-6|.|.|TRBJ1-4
TGTGCCAGCACCCGGGAGGTTGGTGAAAAACTGTTTTTT
CASTREVGEKLFF
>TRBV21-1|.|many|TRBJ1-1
TGTGCCAGCAGCTCACGGGCCAGGGGCGGCACTGAAGCTTTCTTT
CASSSRARGGTEAFF
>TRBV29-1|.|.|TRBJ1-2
TGCAGCGTTGAAGAGTATACAGGGATGTCCTATGGCTACACCTTC
CSVEEYTGMSYGYTF
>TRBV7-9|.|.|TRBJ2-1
TGTGCCAGCAGCTCCCGACAGGTGAATGAGCAGTTCTTC
CASSSRQVNEQFF
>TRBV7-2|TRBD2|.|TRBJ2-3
TGTGCCAGCTCAGGACTAGCGGGAGATACGCAGTATTTT
CASSGLAGDTQYF
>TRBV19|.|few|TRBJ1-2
TGTGCCAGTAGTCCCGAGGGGGGCTCCTCGATCTTC
CASSPEGGSSIF
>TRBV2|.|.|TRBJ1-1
TGTGCCAGCAGTGCTACGTCTAGCGGCTACTTTAACACTGAAGCTTTCTTT
CASSATSSGYFNTEAFF
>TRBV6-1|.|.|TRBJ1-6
TGTGCCAGCAGAAGGGACACCAATTCACCCCTCCACTTT
CASRRDTNSPLHF
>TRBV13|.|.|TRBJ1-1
TGTGCCAGCAGCTCCCCGGCCAGACAGAACACTGAAGCTTTCTTT
CASSSPARQNTEAFF
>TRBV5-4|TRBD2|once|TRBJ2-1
TGTGCCAGCAGCGACAAGCGGGGGGGCTCTGAGCAGTTCTTC
CASSDKRGGSEQFF
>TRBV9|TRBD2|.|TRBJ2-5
TGTGCCAGCTCCCGTACGGGGGGAGGAGAGACCCAGTACTTC
CASSRTGGGETQYF
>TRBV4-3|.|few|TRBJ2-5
TGCGCCAGCAGCCAAGATCGGGGACGCCCAGAGACCCAGTACTTC
CASSQDRGRPETQYF
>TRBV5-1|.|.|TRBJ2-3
TGCGCCAGCAGCTCCTCAGGTTCCTCTAGCACAGATACGCAGTATTTT
CASSSSGSSSTDTQYF
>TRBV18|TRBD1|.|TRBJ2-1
TGTGCCAGCTCACCTTTCCAGGGGGCCGACAATGAGCAGTTCTTC
CASSPFQGADNEQFF
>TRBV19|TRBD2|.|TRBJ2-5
TGTGCCAGTAGTATCCTCCTAGCGGGAGCGGAGACCCAGTACTTC
CASSILLAGAETQYF
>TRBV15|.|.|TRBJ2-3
TGTGCCACCAGCAGACCGTTGACAGCAGTGAGCACAGATACGCAGTATTTT
CATSRPLTAVSTDTQYF
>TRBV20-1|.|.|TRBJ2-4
TGCAGTGCAAGACAGGTCAACGTTCAGTACTTC
CSARQVNVQYF
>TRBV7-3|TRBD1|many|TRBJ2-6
TGTGCCAGCAGCGGACAGGTGTCCGGGGCCAACGTCCTGACTTTC
CASSGQVSGANVLTF